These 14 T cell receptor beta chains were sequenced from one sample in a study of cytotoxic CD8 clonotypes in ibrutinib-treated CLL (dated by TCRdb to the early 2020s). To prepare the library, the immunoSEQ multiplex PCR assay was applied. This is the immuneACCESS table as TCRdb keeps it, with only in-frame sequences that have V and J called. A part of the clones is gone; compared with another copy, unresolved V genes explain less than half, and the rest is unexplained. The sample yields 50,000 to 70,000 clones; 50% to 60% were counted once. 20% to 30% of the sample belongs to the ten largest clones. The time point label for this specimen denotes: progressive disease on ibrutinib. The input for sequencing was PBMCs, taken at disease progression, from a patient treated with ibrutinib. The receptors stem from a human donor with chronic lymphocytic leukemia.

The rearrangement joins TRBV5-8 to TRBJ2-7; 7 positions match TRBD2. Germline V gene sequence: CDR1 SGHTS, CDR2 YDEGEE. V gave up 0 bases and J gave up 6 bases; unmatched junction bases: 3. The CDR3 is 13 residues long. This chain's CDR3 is CASSLAGGFEQYF. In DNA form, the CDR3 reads TGTGCCAGCAGCTTGGCCGGGGGGTTCGAGCAGTACTTC.

For the CDR3, the DNA is TGTGCCAGCAGGCGCGGGACAGCCACAAATGAGCAGTTCTTC. It yields the protein CASRRGTATNEQFF. The chain employs TRBV13 and TRBJ2-1; the D gene is possibly TRBD1 (7 bases). The CDR3 has 14 amino acids. Germline V lookup: CDR1 PRHDT, CDR2 FYEKMQ (reference sequence). V was trimmed by 6 bases and J by 7 bases, leaving 16 bases between them.

CDR3 amino acids: CASAPGTGSYNEQFF. The CDR3, as DNA: TGTGCTAGTGCCCCCGGGACCGGCTCCTACAATGAGCAGTTCTTC. The J gene is TRBJ2-1, the V gene TRBV12-5; the D call may be TRBD1 or TRBD2 (5 bases each). The germline V gene has CDR1 LGHNT and CDR2 FRNRAP. CDR3 length: 15 amino acids. V dropped 7 bases and J dropped 0 bases, with 13 bases sitting between them. The full variable domain, in which reference TRBV12-5 and TRBJ2-1 provide the parts outside the CDR3, is DARVTQTPRHKVTEMGQEVTMRCQPILGHNTVFWYRQTMMQGLELLAYFRNRAPLDDSGMPKDRFSAEMPDATLATLKIQPSEPRDSAVYFCASAPGTGSYNEQFFGPGTRLTVL.

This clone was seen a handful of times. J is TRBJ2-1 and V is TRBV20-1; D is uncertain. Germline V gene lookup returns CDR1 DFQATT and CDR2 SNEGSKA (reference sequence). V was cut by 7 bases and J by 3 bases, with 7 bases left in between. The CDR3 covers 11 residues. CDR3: CSVGVYNEQFF. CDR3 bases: TGCAGTGTTGGGGTCTACAATGAGCAGTTCTTC.

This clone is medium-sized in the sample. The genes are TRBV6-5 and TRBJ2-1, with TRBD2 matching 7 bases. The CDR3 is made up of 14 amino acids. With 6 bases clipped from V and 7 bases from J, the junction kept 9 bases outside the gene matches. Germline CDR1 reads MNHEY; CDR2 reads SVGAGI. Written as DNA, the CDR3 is TGTGCCAGCAGATTCTATGGGGGGGAGAATGAGCAGTTCTTC. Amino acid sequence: CASRFYGGENEQFF.

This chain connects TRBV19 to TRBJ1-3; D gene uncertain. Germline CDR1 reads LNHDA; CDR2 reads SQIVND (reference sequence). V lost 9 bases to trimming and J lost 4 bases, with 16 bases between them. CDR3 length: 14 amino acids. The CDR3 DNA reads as TGTGCCAGCCTCGATTGGAGTTCGGGAAACACCATATATTTT. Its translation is CASLDWSSGNTIYF.

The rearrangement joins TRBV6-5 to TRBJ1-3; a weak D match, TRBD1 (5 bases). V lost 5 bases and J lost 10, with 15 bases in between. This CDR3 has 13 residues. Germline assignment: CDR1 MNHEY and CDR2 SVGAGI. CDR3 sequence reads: CASSPPQGTTIYF. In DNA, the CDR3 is TGTGCCAGCAGTCCTCCCCAGGGAACAACCATATATTTT.

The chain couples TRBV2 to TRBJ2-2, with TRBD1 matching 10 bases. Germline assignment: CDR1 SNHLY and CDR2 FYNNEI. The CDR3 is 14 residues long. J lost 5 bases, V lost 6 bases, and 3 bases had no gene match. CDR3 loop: CASRRTGGTGELFF. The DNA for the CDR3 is TGTGCCAGCAGACGGACAGGGGGAACCGGGGAGCTGTTTTTT.

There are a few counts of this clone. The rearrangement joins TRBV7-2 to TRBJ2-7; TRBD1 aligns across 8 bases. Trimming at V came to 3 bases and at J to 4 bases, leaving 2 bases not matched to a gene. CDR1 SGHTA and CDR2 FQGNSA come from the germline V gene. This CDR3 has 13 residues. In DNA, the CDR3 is TGTGCCAGCAGCTTCCAGGGGGCTTACGAGCAGTACTTC. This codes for CASSFQGAYEQYF.

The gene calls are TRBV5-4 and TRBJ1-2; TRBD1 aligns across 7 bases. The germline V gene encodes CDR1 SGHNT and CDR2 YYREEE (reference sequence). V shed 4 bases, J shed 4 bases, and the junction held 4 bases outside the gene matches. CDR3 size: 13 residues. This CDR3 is CASSNRGSYGYTF. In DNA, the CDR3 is TGTGCCAGCAGCAACAGGGGTAGCTATGGCTACACCTTC. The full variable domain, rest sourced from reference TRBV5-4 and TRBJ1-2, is ETGVTQSPTHLIKTRGQQVTLRCSSQSGHNTVSWYQQALGQGPQFIFQYYREEENGRGNFPPRFSGLQFPNYSSELNVNALELDDSALYLCASSNRGSYGYTFGSGTRLTVV.

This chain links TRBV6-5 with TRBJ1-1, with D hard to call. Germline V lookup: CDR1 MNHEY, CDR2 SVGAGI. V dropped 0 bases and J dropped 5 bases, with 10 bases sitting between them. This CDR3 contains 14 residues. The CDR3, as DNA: TGTGCCAGCAGTTACTCTCCCCCGAGTACTGAAGCTTTCTTT. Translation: CASSYSPPSTEAFF.

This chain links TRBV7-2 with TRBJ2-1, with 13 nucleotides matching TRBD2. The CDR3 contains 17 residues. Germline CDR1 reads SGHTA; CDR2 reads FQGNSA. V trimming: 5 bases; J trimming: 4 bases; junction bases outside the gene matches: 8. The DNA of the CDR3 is TGTGCCAGCAGCCATTTAACTAGCGGGAGGGGGTACAATGAGCAGTTCTTC. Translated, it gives CASSHLTSGRGYNEQFF.

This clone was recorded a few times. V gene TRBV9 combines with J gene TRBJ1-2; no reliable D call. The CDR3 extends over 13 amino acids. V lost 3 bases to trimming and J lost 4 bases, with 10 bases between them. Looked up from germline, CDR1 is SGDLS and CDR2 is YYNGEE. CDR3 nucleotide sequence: TGTGCCAGCAGCGCCAGGTTAAGCTATGGCTACACCTTC. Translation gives CASSARLSYGYTF.

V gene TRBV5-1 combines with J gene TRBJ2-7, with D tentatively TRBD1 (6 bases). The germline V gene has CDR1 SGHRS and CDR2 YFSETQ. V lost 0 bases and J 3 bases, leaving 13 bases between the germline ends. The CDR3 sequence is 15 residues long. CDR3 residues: CASSLDSGQFYEQYF. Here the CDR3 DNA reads TGCGCCAGCAGCTTGGATTCTGGACAGTTCTACGAGCAGTACTTC.